The entry below describes one T cell receptor beta chain. Its cognate antigen is unknown. Profiling relied on immunoSEQ multiplex PCR, and the TCRdb table lists in-frame clones only, not all of them. The table includes about 150,000 clones, about 91% detected once. This record belongs to a study of T cell responses to AZD1222 COVID-19 vaccine. The length of the CDR3 is 17 residues. With 5 bases clipped from V and 12 bases from J, the junction kept 20 bases outside the gene matches. Germline values: CDR1 SGHTA, CDR2 FQGTGA. Whole-study results and caveats: Clonal diversity was possibly underestimated, and the donors were mostly white British, with more females. At 160-218 and 743-854, vaccine-associated CD4 TCRs were dominant, and they spanned spike. Receipt of two AZD1222 doses was followed by a rise in Spike-specific TCR breadth and depth.

The clonotype originates from an adult who received the AZD1222 COVID-19 vaccine. The sequences come from peripheral blood, collected 28 days after the second AZD1222 dose. This rearrangement joins TRBV7-3 to TRBJ2-1, with 9 nucleotides matching TRBD1. CDR3 bases: TGTGCCAGCAGCCCTGACCTGTTGGGACAGGGTGAGGTGGGGCAGTTCTTC. Protein: CASSPDLLGQGEVGQFF.